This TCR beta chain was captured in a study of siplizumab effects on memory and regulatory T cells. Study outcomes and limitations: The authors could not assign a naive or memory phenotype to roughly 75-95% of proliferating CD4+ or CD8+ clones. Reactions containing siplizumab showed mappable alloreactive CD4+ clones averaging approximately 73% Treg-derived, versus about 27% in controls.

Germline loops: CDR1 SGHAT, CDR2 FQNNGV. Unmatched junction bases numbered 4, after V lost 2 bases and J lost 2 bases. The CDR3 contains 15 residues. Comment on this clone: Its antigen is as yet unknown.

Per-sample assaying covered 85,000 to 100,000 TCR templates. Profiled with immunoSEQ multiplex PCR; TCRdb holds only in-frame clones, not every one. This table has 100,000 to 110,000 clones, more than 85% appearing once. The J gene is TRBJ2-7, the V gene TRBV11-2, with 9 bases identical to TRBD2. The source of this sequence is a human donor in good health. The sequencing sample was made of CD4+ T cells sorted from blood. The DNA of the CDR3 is TGTGCCAGCAGCTTAAGTAGCGGGGGCCCCTACGAGCAGTACTTC. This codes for CASSLSSGGPYEQYF.